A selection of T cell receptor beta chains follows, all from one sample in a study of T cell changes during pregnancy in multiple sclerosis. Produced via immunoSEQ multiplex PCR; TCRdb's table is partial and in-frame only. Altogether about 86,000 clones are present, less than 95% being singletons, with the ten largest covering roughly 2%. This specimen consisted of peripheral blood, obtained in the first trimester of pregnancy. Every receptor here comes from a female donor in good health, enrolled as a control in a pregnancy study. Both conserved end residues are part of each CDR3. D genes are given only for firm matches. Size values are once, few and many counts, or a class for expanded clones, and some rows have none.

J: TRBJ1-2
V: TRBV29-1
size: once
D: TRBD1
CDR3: CSETRQGGTDGYTF
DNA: TGCAGCGAGACCCGACAGGGAGGAACAGATGGCTACACCTTC

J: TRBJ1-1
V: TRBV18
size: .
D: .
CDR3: CASSPNILQVEGNTEAFF
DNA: TGTGCCAGCTCACCAAATATCCTTCAAGTGGAGGGGAACACTGAAGCTTTCTTT

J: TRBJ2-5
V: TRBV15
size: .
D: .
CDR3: CATSRRGGSRETQYF
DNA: TGTGCCACCAGCAGGAGGGGGGGGAGTCGGGAGACCCAGTACTTC

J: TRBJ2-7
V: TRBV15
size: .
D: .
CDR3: CATSRAPQEAYEQYF
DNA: TGTGCCACCAGCAGAGCCCCGCAGGAAGCCTACGAGCAGTACTTC

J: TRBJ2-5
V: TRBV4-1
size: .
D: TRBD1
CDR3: CASRRTGVLETQYF
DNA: TGCGCCAGCCGGAGGACAGGGGTTTTAGAGACCCAGTACTTC

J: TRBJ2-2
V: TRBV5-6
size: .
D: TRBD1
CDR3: CASSLGDRDTGELFF
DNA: TGTGCCAGCAGCTTGGGAGACAGGGACACCGGGGAGCTGTTTTTT

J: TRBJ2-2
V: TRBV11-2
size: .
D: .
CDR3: CASTLWTANTGELFF
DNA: TGTGCCAGCACCTTGTGGACTGCGAACACCGGGGAGCTGTTTTTT

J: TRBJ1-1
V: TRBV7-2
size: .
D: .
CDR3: CASKSDTEAFF
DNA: TGTGCCAGCAAGTCGGACACTGAAGCTTTCTTT

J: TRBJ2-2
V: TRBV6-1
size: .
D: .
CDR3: CASRQAGELFF
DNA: TGTGCCAGCAGACAAGCCGGGGAGCTGTTTTTT

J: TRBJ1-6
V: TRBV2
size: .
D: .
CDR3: CASLPGREKNSPLHF
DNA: TGTGCCAGCCTCCCCGGACGGGAAAAAAATTCACCCCTCCACTTT

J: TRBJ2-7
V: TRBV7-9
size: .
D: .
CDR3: CASSPQSRSGYEQYF
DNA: TGTGCCAGCAGCCCCCAATCGAGGTCTGGATACGAGCAGTACTTC

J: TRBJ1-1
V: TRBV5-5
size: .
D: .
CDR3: CASSLITGSGTFF
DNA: TGTGCCAGCAGCCTCATCACAGGGTCCGGAACTTTCTTT

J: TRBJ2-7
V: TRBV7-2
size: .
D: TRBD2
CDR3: CASSPRLAGESHEQYF
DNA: TGTGCCAGCAGCCCCCGACTAGCGGGGGAGTCCCACGAGCAGTACTTC

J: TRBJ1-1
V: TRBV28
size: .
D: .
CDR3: CASLGVNTEAFF
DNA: TGTGCCAGTTTAGGGGTGAACACTGAAGCTTTCTTT

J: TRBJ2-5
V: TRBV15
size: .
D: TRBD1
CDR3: CATTPEGAGQETQYF
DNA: TGTGCCACCACACCAGAGGGGGCCGGACAAGAGACCCAGTACTTC

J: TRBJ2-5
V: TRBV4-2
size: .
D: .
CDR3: CASSQAEGGGETQYF
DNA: TGTGCCAGCAGCCAGGCGGAGGGGGGAGGGGAGACCCAGTACTTC

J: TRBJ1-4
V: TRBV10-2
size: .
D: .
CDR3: CASSESGGREGEKLFF
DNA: TGCGCCAGCAGTGAGTCGGGGGGGCGCGAGGGTGAAAAACTGTTTTTT

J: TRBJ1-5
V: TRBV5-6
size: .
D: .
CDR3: CASSSRGSSQPQHF
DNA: TGTGCCAGCAGCTCGAGGGGGTCTTCACAGCCCCAGCATTTT

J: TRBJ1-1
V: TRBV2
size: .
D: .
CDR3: CASSDSETGNTEAFF
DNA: TGTGCCAGCAGTGACTCGGAGACAGGAAACACTGAAGCTTTCTTT

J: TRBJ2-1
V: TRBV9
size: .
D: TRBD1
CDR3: CASSVDRHNEQFF
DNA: TGTGCCAGCAGCGTGGACAGGCATAATGAGCAGTTCTTC

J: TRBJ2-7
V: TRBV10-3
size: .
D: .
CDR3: CAISDPDIAYEQYF
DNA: TGTGCCATCAGTGACCCCGACATAGCCTACGAGCAGTACTTC

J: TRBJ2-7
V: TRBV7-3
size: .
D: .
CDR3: CASSPSGWAYEQYF
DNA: TGTGCCAGCAGCCCCTCAGGGTGGGCCTACGAGCAGTACTTC

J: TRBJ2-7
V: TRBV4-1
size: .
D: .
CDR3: CASSQDFTGRSSYEQYF
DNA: TGCGCCAGCAGCCAAGATTTTACGGGTCGGAGCTCCTACGAGCAGTACTTC

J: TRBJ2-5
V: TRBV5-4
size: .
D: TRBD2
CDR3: CASSPPGLAGQETQYF
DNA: TGTGCCAGCAGCCCCCCGGGACTAGCGGGGCAAGAGACCCAGTACTTC

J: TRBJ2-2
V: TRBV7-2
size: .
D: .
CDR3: CASIPRGELFF
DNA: TGTGCCAGCATCCCGCGGGGGGAGCTGTTTTTT

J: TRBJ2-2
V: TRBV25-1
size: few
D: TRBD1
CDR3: CASSEVQGDTGELFF
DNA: TGTGCCAGCAGTGAAGTACAGGGGGACACCGGGGAGCTGTTTTTT

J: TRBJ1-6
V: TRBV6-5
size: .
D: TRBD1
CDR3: CASMSLDRYNSPLHF
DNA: TGTGCCAGCATGAGTCTGGACAGGTACAATTCACCCCTCCACTTT

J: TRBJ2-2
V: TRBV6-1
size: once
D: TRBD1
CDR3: CASSVKGARTGELFF
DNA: TGTGCCAGCAGTGTAAAGGGGGCGCGAACCGGGGAGCTGTTTTTT